This T cell receptor beta chain is drawn from a study of blood T cell repertoires in COVID-19. Across the whole study: T cells, B-cell-depleted T cells, or PBMCs provided the cDNA or gDNA that served as material.

Authors' data handling: Reference gene primers were amplified, and this amplification served to estimate nucleated cell counts. Sequencing used immunoSEQ multiplex PCR; TCRdb keeps in-frame clones, though not all of them. Clone size and V and J calls were adopted from that table, with D and trimming inferred from the DNA. This sample has around 310,000 clones, with 75% to 95% found just once. This CDR3 spans 13 amino acids. Trimming removed 2 bases from V and 6 bases from J, with 8 bases in between. Per germline, CDR1 MDHEN and CDR2 SYDVKM. Seattle participants joined during active infection and were tracked over time.

This TCR was recovered from a woman in her 30s with COVID-19, enrolled during active disease. The sample comprised peripheral blood. The chain links TRBV28 to TRBJ1-5, with TRBD1 as a possible D gene (5 bases). CDR3 DNA sequence: TGTGCCAGCAGTTTAGCAGGGTCTCAGCCCCAGCATTTT. Translated: CASSLAGSQPQHF.